The rows below give T cell receptor beta chains drawn from one sample of a study of blood T cell repertoires in COVID-19. Libraries were prepared by immunoSEQ multiplex PCR; TCRdb keeps only in-frame clonotypes and omits some of them. The table records 120,000 to 150,000 clones, roughly 89% of them present only once. Sequencing was performed on peripheral blood. The receptor source for this set is a human donor in a cohort sampled during active COVID-19. CDR3s include the opening cysteine and the closing phenylalanine or tryptophan. A D gene is named only where the DNA matches it firmly. Clone size is not always given. Where it is, it says once, few, many or a class for expanded clones.

CDR3	DNA	J	D	V	length	size
CASSQEVAKLFF	TGCGCCAGCAGCCAAGAGGTCGCGAAACTGTTTTTT	TRBJ1-4	NA	TRBV4-1	12	NA
CASSFKQGTGELFF	TGTGCCAGTAGTTTTAAACAGGGCACCGGGGAGCTGTTTTTT	TRBJ2-2	NA	TRBV19	14	NA
CASRKGGDQPQHF	TGCGCCAGCAGGAAGGGAGGGGATCAGCCCCAGCATTTT	TRBJ1-5	NA	TRBV5-1	13	NA
CASSAWPQGTTEDGYTF	TGTGCCAGCAGCGCTTGGCCACAGGGGACGACGGAGGATGGCTACACCTTC	TRBJ1-2	TRBD1	TRBV7-9	17	NA
CASSPRRSNTEAFF	TGTGCCAGCAGCCCCCGGCGGTCAAACACTGAAGCTTTCTTT	TRBJ1-1	NA	TRBV9	14	NA
CAISEFQGGGAFF	TGTGCCATCAGTGAGTTTCAGGGCGGGGGGGCTTTCTTT	TRBJ1-1	NA	TRBV10-3	13	once
CASTGSSSAYNEQFF	TGTGCCAGCACGGGTAGCTCCAGCGCCTACAATGAGCAGTTCTTC	TRBJ2-1	NA	TRBV9	15	NA
CASSSQRGGGSYEQYF	TGTGCCAGCAGCTCTCAACGGGGCGGGGGCTCCTACGAGCAGTACTTC	TRBJ2-7	TRBD2	TRBV13	16	NA
CASRPRPGRAFF	TGTGCCAGCAGACCTCGGCCCGGGAGAGCTTTCTTT	TRBJ1-1	NA	TRBV5-8	12	few
CASSLGQNTGELFF	TGCGCCAGCAGCTTGGGACAGAACACCGGGGAGCTGTTTTTT	TRBJ2-2	NA	TRBV5-1	14	NA
CASSLVGRGLYNEQFF	TGCGCCAGCAGCTTGGTTGGCAGGGGCCTATACAATGAGCAGTTCTTC	TRBJ2-1	NA	TRBV5-1	16	NA
CASSSLGQTSYNSPLHF	TGTGCCAGCAGTTCTTTGGGACAGACCTCCTATAATTCACCCCTCCACTTT	TRBJ1-6	TRBD1	TRBV5-6	17	NA
CASSPSLRNYGYTF	TGTGCCAGCAGCCCATCACTTAGAAACTATGGCTACACCTTC	TRBJ1-2	NA	TRBV6-2/TRBV6-3	14	NA
CASSRQENQPQHF	TGTGCCAGCTCGAGACAGGAGAATCAGCCCCAGCATTTT	TRBJ1-5	NA	TRBV18	13	NA
CASSPTGTHTEAFF	TGTGCCAGCAGCCCAACGGGAACTCACACTGAAGCTTTCTTT	TRBJ1-1	NA	TRBV4-2	14	NA
CASSLGQYNSPLHF	TGCGCCAGCAGCCTGGGACAGTATAATTCACCCCTCCACTTT	TRBJ1-6	TRBD1	TRBV5-1	14	NA
CASSVGQAFNQPQHF	TGTGCCAGCAGTGTTGGACAGGCATTCAATCAGCCCCAGCATTTT	TRBJ1-5	TRBD1	TRBV9	15	NA
CASSTSRLSDTQYF	TGCGCCAGCAGTACTAGCAGGTTATCCGATACGCAGTATTTT	TRBJ2-3	NA	TRBV10-1	14	NA
CASSQALGTGGNQPQHF	TGCGCCAGCAGCCAAGCTTTGGGGACAGGGGGTAATCAGCCCCAGCATTTT	TRBJ1-5	TRBD1	TRBV4-1	17	NA
CASSPSSQQGKAFF	TGTGCCAGCAGCCCCTCCTCCCAACAGGGGAAAGCTTTCTTT	TRBJ1-1	TRBD1	TRBV11-2	14	NA
CASSLVGTDTQYF	TGTGCCAGCAGCTTAGTCGGGACAGATACGCAGTATTTT	TRBJ2-3	NA	TRBV7-8	13	NA
CASSQDPWTGGTEAFF	TGCGCCAGCAGCCAAGATCCATGGACAGGGGGCACTGAAGCTTTCTTT	TRBJ1-1	TRBD1	TRBV4-1	16	NA
CASSPLAGWNNEQFF	TGCGCCAGCAGCCCTCTAGCGGGGTGGAACAATGAGCAGTTCTTC	TRBJ2-1	TRBD2	TRBV5-1	15	NA
CASSPGRTSGNTIYF	TGTGCCAGCTCACCAGGGAGGACCTCTGGAAACACCATATATTTT	TRBJ1-3	NA	TRBV18	15	NA
CSVEAGTGGAYEQYF	TGCAGCGTTGAGGCCGGGACAGGGGGCGCCTACGAGCAGTACTTC	TRBJ2-7	TRBD1	TRBV29-1	15	NA
CASSTTGAATNEKLFF	TGTGCCAGTAGTACAACAGGTGCTGCAACTAATGAAAAACTGTTTTTT	TRBJ1-4	NA	TRBV19	16	few
CACPRDSSGNTIYF	TGTGCCTGCCCTCGGGACAGCTCTGGAAACACCATATATTTT	TRBJ1-3	TRBD1	TRBV30	14	NA
CASRGGSDGYTF	TGTGCCAGCAGAGGGGGCTCTGACGGCTACACCTTC	TRBJ1-2	TRBD1	TRBV2	12	NA
CASTLISGYTF	TGTGCCAGTACCCTAATTTCCGGCTACACCTTC	TRBJ1-2	NA	TRBV19	11	NA